Listed here are 13 T cell receptor beta chains from one sample, sequenced in a study of identical twins. TCRdb passed the 5' RACE reads through MiXCR, listing each CDR3 protein once. In the table there are about 330,000 distinct CDR3 sequences, 9% to 15% of which are singletons. The data also belong to a second study, concerning yellow fever vaccine responses in identical twins.

Material for sequencing was CD8+ T cells sorted from blood. The receptors derive from a woman aged 18-29 years in good health.

This chain uses TRBV10-3 with TRBJ2-1, with D unresolved. Per the germline V gene, CDR1 is ENHRY and CDR2 is SYGVKD. The V end was cut by 8 bases, the J end by 9 bases, with 14 bases between. CDR3 length: 12 amino acids. The CDR3 is CAIGLEVGEQFF. The CDR3 DNA sequence: TGTGCCATCGGGCTTGAGGTGGGTGAGCAGTTCTTC.

This clonotype was seen more than once but under ten times. The V and J genes are TRBV9 and TRBJ1-5; 7 bases match TRBD1. Germline-derived CDR1 and CDR2 are SGDLS and YYNGEE. The CDR3 sequence is 15 residues long. V was pared by 0 bases and J by 6 bases, with 6 bases of the junction left unmatched. DNA of the CDR3: TGTGCCAGCAGCGTAGGAGGGGGCGCGATTCAGCCCCAGCATTTT. This encodes CASSVGGGAIQPQHF.

The chain carries TRBV5-6 and TRBJ2-7; D gene unclear. The CDR3 has 13 amino acids. V was cut by 3 bases and J by 6 bases, with 13 bases left in between. Germline CDR1 is SGHDT and CDR2 is YYEEEE. The CDR3 sequence is CASSSDFLGEQYF. In DNA form, the CDR3 reads TGTGCCAGCAGCTCGGATTTTTTGGGCGAGCAGTACTTC.

The chain has TRBV15 and TRBJ2-1; 8 positions agree with TRBD2. This CDR3 has 15 amino acids. The germline CDR1 and CDR2 sequences are LNHNV and YYDKDF (reference sequence). V lost 8 bases, J lost 0 bases, and 6 bases stayed unmatched. CDR3 region: CATRQAGGSYNEQFF. The CDR3 DNA is TGTGCCACCCGTCAGGCGGGGGGCTCCTACAATGAGCAGTTCTTC.

This clonotype turned up a few times. V gene TRBV6-1 combines with J gene TRBJ1-1; TRBD1 matches 7 bases. This CDR3 has 16 amino acids. Germline trimming cut 0 bases from V and 3 bases from J; bases unmatched to any gene: 7. CDR1 is MNHNS, CDR2 SASEGT, per germline. CDR3 sequence: CASSEALRGRDTEAFF. The CDR3 DNA reads as TGTGCCAGCAGTGAAGCGCTGAGGGGGCGCGACACTGAAGCTTTCTTT.

This chain uses TRBV9 with TRBJ2-7; TRBD2 matches 8 bases. CDR3 length: 15 amino acids. Trimming cost V 4 bases and J 2 bases; bases outside gene matches: 8. Germline-derived CDR1 and CDR2 are SGDLS and YYNGEE. CDR3 in amino acids: CASSPAGGTAYEQYF. For the CDR3, the DNA is TGTGCCAGCAGCCCCGCGGGGGGAACGGCCTACGAGCAGTACTTC.

This chain links TRBV5-1 with TRBJ2-1; D might be TRBD2 (6 bases). The CDR3 covers 12 residues. The germline V gene has CDR1 SGHRS and CDR2 YFSETQ. V gave up 1 base and J gave up 13 bases, with 12 bases separating them. Written as DNA, the CDR3 is TGCGCCAGCAGCTTGAGTGGGACTCACCAGTTCTTC. It codes for CASSLSGTHQFF.

There are a few counts of this clonotype. The V gene is TRBV6-1, the J gene TRBJ2-2; D is undetermined. The V and J ends lost 3 bases and 2 bases respectively, with 10 bases between them. CDR3 size: 15 residues. CDR1 and CDR2 (germline): MNHNS, SASEGT. The CDR3 loop reads CASSDRSLNTGELFF. In nucleotides, the CDR3 is TGTGCCAGCAGTGATCGAAGCCTAAACACCGGGGAGCTGTTTTTT.

This clonotype was counted between two and nine times. The chain is built from TRBV20-1 and TRBJ2-1; 9 bases line up with TRBD2. The V gene end was trimmed by 6 bases and the J gene end by 9 bases; junction bases not matched to a gene: 12. The CDR3 spans 14 residues. Germline assignment: CDR1 DFQATT and CDR2 SNEGSKA (reference sequence). The CDR3 DNA reads as TGCAGTGCCACCGGGACTAGCCGGGAGGGTGAGCAGTTCTTC. Translation gives CSATGTSREGEQFF.

The chain links TRBV4-1 to TRBJ2-7; 8 bases map to TRBD2. The germline CDR1 and CDR2 sequences are MGHRA and YSYEKL. The CDR3 extends over 16 amino acids. V dropped 4 bases and J dropped 2; count of bases not matched to a gene: 10. The CDR3 bases are TGCGCCAGCAGCCGCCCGGATAGCGGGGATCCCTACGAGCAGTACTTC. As protein: CASSRPDSGDPYEQYF.

V usage is TRBV12-3 or TRBV12-4 and J usage is TRBJ2-1, with 8 bases identical to TRBD2. The CDR3 is made up of 15 amino acids. Trimming cost V 6 bases and J 6 bases; bases outside gene matches: 10. The CDR3 region is CASSRRRGRINEQFF. CDR3 coding DNA: TGTGCCAGCAGCCGCCGCCGCGGGAGGATCAATGAGCAGTTCTTC.

This rearrangement joins TRBV7-8 to TRBJ2-2; D remains ambiguous. The V and J ends lost 2 bases and 3 bases respectively, with 13 bases between them. The CDR3 runs 16 residues. CDR1 is SGHVS and CDR2 is FQNEAQ in the germline V gene. In nucleotides, the CDR3 is TGTGCCAGCAGCTTACGGCGGAGACCGGACACCGGGGAGCTGTTTTTT. As protein: CASSLRRRPDTGELFF.

The chain joins TRBV2 to TRBJ1-4; 7 positions match TRBD1. The CDR3 has 14 amino acids. Trimming at V came to 3 bases and at J to 4 bases, leaving 2 bases not matched to a gene. Per germline, CDR1 SNHLY and CDR2 FYNNEI. The CDR3 spells CASSEGQFNEKLFF. The CDR3 bases are TGTGCCAGCAGTGAGGGACAGTTTAATGAAAAACTGTTTTTT.